This record looks at one TCR beta chain sequence and its context. Its cognate antigen is unknown. The 5'RACE method, run with constant-segment primers, produced TCR alpha and TCR beta cDNA libraries (carrying sample barcodes and UMIs). TCRdb used MiXCR to reprocess the 5' RACE reads, holding one entry per CDR3 protein. In the table there are approximately 250,000 distinct CDR3 sequences, 16% of which are singletons. The sample originates from a study of T-cell memory formation after mild COVID-19. Overall study findings and caveats: CD4+ contracting clones lay mainly in CM and EM, CD8+ ones in EMRA. The study detected some responding clones in pre-infection memory, suggesting cross-reactive memory joined. CD4+ bias marked clones expanding day 15 to 37, unlike balanced contracting clones.

CDR1 is SGHDT and CDR2 is YYEEEE in the germline V gene. V lost 2 bases, J lost 9 bases, and 6 bases lay in between. This CDR3 is 11 amino acids long. V usage is TRBV5-6 and J usage is TRBJ2-1; the D is unclear. Sequenced sample: PBMCs or a T cell subset sorted from them (not recorded which). The clonotype comes from a young man who had mild COVID-19 (a few samples of this study predate the infection). Cell type and time point are not known. This CDR3 is CASSFRREQFF. CDR3 in DNA: TGTGCCAGCAGCTTCAGGCGTGAGCAGTTCTTC.